Below, 8 T cell receptor beta chains from the same sample are listed, as sequenced in a study of cytomegalovirus exposure and HLA in healthy donors. TCRdb's table, derived via immunoSEQ multiplex PCR, lists solely in-frame clones and lacks some. The table has 100,000 to 150,000 clones, roughly nine tenths seen once. Sequencing was carried out using PBMCs. These receptors were obtained from a young woman in good health and CMV-seronegative.

The chain carries TRBV30 and TRBJ2-1; D is possibly TRBD2 (5 bases). This CDR3 has 15 amino acids. The V end lost 2 bases, the J end lost 3 bases, and 14 bases lay between the germline ends. CDR1 and CDR2 (germline): GTSNPN, SVGIG (reference sequence). The DNA for the CDR3 is TGTGCCTGGAGTAGTCTGGGAGTTAACTACAATGAGCAGTTCTTC. It translates to CAWSSLGVNYNEQFF.

The V call is TRBV21-1, the J call TRBJ2-7; the table calls TRBD1, which could not be checked here. TRBV21-1 is classified as a pseudogene. The CDR3 has 15 amino acids. Written as DNA, the CDR3 is TGTGCCAGCAGCAAAGAGGGACAGGGGACCTACGAGCAGTACTTC. Translated, it gives CASSKEGQGTYEQYF.

The chain is built from TRBV5-1 and TRBJ1-3, with unresolved D. The CDR3 runs to 15 residues. Trimming pared 2 bases from V and 0 bases from J, leaving 9 bases between. CDR1 is SGHRS and CDR2 is YFSETQ in the germline V gene. The chain's CDR3 is CASSLPQSSGNTIYF. In nucleotides, the CDR3 is TGCGCCAGCAGCTTACCACAGAGCTCTGGAAACACCATATATTTT.

The chain couples TRBV5-6 to TRBJ1-1; tentatively, D is TRBD1 (5 bases). The CDR3 covers 15 residues. Germline V gives CDR1 SGHDT, CDR2 YYEEEE. V was trimmed by 0 bases and J by 5 bases, leaving 14 bases between them. The CDR3 region has the DNA TGTGCCAGCAGCTTGGCCGGGGGTTCAGAGACTGAAGCTTTCTTT. This gives the protein CASSLAGGSETEAFF.

The CDR3 nucleotides are TGCGCCAGCAGCCTTCGCACTAGTTACACCTACAATGAGCAGTTCTTC. Translating it yields CASSLRTSYTYNEQFF. The chain recombines TRBV5-1 with TRBJ2-1; possible D gene TRBD2, 5 bases. The V end was cut by 4 bases, the J end by 2 bases, with 16 bases between. The length of the CDR3 is 16 residues. Looked up from germline, CDR1 is SGHRS and CDR2 is YFSETQ.

The V call is TRBV4-1, the J call TRBJ2-6; D perhaps matches TRBD1 (5 bases). The CDR3 totals 16 residues. Trimming took off 4 bases at V and 0 bases at J, with 10 bases between the two ends. Per the germline V gene, CDR1 is MGHRA and CDR2 is YSYEKL. The chain's CDR3 is CASSRGDISGANVLTF. CDR3 DNA sequence: TGCGCCAGCAGCCGGGGCGACATCTCTGGGGCCAACGTCCTGACTTTC.

This rearrangement joins TRBV5-4 to TRBJ2-1, with D perhaps TRBD1 (5 bases). Germline values: CDR1 SGHNT, CDR2 YYREEE (reference sequence). The CDR3 sequence is 15 residues long. V lost 0 bases and J lost 8, with 15 bases in between. The CDR3 DNA reads TGTGCCAGCAGCTTGGTGTCAGGGTCTCTCCATGAGCAGTTCTTC. Residues: CASSLVSGSLHEQFF. Using reference TRBV5-4 and TRBJ2-1 for the parts outside the CDR3, the full variable domain is ETGVTQSPTHLIKTRGQQVTLRCSSQSGHNTVSWYQQALGQGPQFIFQYYREEENGRGNFPPRFSGLQFPNYSSELNVNALELDDSALYLCASSLVSGSLHEQFFGPGTRLTVL.

The chain links TRBV7-9 to TRBJ2-1, with D tentatively TRBD1 (6 bases). The CDR3 consists of 13 residues. Trimming removed 5 bases at V and 9 bases at J, with 14 bases between. CDR1 SEHNR and CDR2 FQNEAQ come from the germline V gene (reference sequence). CDR3 protein: CASSKTGSAEQFF. The CDR3 DNA follows: TGTGCCAGCAGCAAAACAGGGTCTGCTGAGCAGTTCTTC.